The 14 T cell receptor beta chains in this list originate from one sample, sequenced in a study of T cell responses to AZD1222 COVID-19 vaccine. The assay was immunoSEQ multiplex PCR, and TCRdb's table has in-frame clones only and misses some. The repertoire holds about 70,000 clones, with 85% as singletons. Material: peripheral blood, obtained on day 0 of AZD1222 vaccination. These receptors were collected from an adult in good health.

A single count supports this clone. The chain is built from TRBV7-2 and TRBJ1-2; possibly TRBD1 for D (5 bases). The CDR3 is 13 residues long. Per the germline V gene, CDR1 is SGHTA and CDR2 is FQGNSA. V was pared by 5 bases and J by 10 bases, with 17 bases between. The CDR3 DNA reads TGTGCCAGCAGCCCGATGGACGGGACCGTCTACACCTTC. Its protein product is CASSPMDGTVYTF.

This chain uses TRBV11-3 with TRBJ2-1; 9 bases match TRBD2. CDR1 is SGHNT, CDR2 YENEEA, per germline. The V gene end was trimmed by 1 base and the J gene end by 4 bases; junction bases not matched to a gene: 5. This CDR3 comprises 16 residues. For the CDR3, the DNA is TGTGCCAGCAGCTTAGGGGGTAGCGGGGGATACAATGAGCAGTTCTTC. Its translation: CASSLGGSGGYNEQFF.

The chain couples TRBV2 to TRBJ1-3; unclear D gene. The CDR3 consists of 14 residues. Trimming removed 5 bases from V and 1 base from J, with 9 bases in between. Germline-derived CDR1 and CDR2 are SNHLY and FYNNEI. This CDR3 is CASSPQTSGNTIYF. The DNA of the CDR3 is TGTGCCAGCAGTCCCCAGACGTCTGGAAACACCATATATTTT.

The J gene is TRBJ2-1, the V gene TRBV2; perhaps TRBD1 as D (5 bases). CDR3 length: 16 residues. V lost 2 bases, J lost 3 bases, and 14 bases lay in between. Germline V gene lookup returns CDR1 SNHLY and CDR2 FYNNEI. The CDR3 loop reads CASSEQGLLFYNEQFF. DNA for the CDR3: TGTGCCAGCAGTGAACAGGGTTTGTTATTCTACAATGAGCAGTTCTTC.

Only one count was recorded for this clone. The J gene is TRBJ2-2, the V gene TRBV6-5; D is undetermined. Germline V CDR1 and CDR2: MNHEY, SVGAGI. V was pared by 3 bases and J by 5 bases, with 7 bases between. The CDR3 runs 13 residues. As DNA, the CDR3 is TGTGCCAGCAGTTATGGGTTGACCGGGGAGCTGTTTTTT. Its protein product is CASSYGLTGELFF.

CDR3 sequence: CATSRVKSRASETQYF. CDR3 nucleotides: TGTGCCACCAGCAGAGTTAAGAGTCGAGCTTCGGAGACCCAGTACTTC. The chain combines TRBV15 with TRBJ2-5; D gene unclear. With 1 base removed from V and 5 bases from J, the gap between germline ends came to 17 bases. In germline, CDR1 is LNHNV, CDR2 YYDKDF (reference sequence). This CDR3 region has 16 residues. Looking up the rest from reference TRBV15 and TRBJ2-5 gives the full variable domain: DAMVIQNPRYQVTQFGKPVTLSCSQTLNHNVMYWYQQKSSQAPKLLFHYYDKDFNNEADTPDNFQSRRPNTSFCFLDIRSPGLGDTAMYLCATSRVKSRASETQYFGPGTRLLVL.

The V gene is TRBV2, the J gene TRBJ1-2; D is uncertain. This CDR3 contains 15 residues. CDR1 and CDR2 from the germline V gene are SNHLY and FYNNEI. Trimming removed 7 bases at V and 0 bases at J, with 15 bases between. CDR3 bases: TGTGCCAGCATGAGAGGCCAACCCTCTAACTATGGCTACACCTTC. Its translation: CASMRGQPSNYGYTF.

The CDR3 region has the DNA TGTGCCAGCAGCTCGGATGGGACGGCTAACTATGGCTACACCTTC. This sequence encodes CASSSDGTANYGYTF. This chain uses TRBV5-5 with TRBJ1-2; TRBD1 is a possible D gene (5 bases). V shed 3 bases and J shed 0 bases, with 12 bases lying between them. The germline CDR1 and CDR2 sequences are SGHKS and YYEKEE (reference sequence). The CDR3 sequence is 15 residues long.

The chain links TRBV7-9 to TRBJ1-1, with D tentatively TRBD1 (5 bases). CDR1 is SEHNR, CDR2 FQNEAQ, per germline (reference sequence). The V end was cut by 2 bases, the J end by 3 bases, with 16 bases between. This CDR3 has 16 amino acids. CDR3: CASSLWQGRADTEAFF. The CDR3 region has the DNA TGTGCCAGCAGCTTATGGCAAGGCAGGGCGGACACTGAAGCTTTCTTT.

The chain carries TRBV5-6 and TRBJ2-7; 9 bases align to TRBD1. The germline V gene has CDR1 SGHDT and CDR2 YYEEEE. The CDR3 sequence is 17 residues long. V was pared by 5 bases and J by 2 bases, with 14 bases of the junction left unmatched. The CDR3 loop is CASSRPGQGRAAYEQYF. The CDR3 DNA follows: TGTGCCAGCAGTCGGCCGGGACAGGGCAGAGCAGCCTACGAGCAGTACTTC.

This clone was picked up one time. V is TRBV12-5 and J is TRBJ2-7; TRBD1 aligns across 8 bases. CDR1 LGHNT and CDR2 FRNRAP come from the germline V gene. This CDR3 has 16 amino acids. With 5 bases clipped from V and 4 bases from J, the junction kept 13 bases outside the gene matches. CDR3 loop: CASGQRHWTGWYEQYF. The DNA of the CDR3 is TGTGCTAGTGGTCAGCGACATTGGACAGGGTGGTACGAGCAGTACTTC.

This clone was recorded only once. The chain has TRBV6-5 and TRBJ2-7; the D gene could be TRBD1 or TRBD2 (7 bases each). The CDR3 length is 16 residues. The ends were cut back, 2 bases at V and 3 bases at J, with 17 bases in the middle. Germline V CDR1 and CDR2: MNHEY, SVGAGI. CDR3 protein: CASSYRGLAALYEQYF. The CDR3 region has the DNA TGTGCCAGCAGTTACAGGGGGCTAGCGGCTCTCTACGAGCAGTACTTC.

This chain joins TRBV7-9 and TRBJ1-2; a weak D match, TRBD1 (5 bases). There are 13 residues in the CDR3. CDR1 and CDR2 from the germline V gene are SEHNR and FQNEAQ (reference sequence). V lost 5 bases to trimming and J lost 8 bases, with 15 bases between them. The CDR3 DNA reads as TGTGCCAGCAGCCTACAGGCGCGAGGAGGCTACACCTTC. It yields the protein CASSLQARGGYTF. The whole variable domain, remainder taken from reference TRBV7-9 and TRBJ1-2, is DTGVSQNPRHKITKRGQNVTFRCDPISEHNRLYWYRQTLGQGPEFLTYFQNEAQLEKSRLLSDRFSAERPKGSFSTLEIQRTEQGDSAMYLCASSLQARGGYTFGSGTRLTVV.

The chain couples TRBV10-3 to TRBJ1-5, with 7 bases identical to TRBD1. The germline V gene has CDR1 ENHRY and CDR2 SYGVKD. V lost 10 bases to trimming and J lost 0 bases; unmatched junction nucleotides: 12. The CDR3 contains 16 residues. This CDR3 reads CASERGQALSNQPQHF. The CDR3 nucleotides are TGTGCCAGCGAAAGAGGACAGGCCCTTAGCAATCAGCCCCAGCATTTT.